These 2 T cell receptor beta chains were all obtained from the same sample, sequenced in a study of blood T cell repertoires in COVID-19. Profiling relied on immunoSEQ multiplex PCR, and the TCRdb table lists in-frame clones only, not all of them. Of approximately 320,000 clones in the sample, roughly nine tenths are singletons; the top ten hold 2% to 3%. Sequencing input: PBMCs or T cells enriched from blood (not recorded which). These receptor sequences come from a man in his fifties or sixties who had recovered from COVID-19.

The CDR3 DNA reads TGCGCCAGCAGCCAAGATCGGGTAACAGGGCGAGCTTTCTTT. This gives the protein CASSQDRVTGRAFF. The rearrangement uses TRBV4-1 and TRBJ1-1; D perhaps matches TRBD1 (6 bases). CDR3 length: 14 residues. V dropped 0 bases and J dropped 10 bases, with 15 bases sitting between them. The germline V gene encodes CDR1 MGHRA and CDR2 YSYEKL.

V gene TRBV18 combines with J gene TRBJ2-2; 8 positions agree with TRBD2. The germline V gene has CDR1 KGHSH and CDR2 LQKENI. This CDR3 is built from 17 residues. V shed 3 bases, J shed 3 bases, and the junction held 9 bases outside the gene matches. This chain's CDR3 is CASSPHLGLDDTGELFF. Written as DNA, the CDR3 is TGTGCCAGCTCACCCCACCTGGGACTAGACGACACCGGGGAGCTGTTTTTT. The variable domain in full, completed from reference TRBV18 and TRBJ2-2, reads NAGVMQNPRHLVRRRGQEARLRCSPMKGHSHVYWYRQLPEEGLKFMVYLQKENIIDESGMPKERFSAEFPKEGPSILRIQQVVRGDSAAYFCASSPHLGLDDTGELFFGEGSRLTVL.